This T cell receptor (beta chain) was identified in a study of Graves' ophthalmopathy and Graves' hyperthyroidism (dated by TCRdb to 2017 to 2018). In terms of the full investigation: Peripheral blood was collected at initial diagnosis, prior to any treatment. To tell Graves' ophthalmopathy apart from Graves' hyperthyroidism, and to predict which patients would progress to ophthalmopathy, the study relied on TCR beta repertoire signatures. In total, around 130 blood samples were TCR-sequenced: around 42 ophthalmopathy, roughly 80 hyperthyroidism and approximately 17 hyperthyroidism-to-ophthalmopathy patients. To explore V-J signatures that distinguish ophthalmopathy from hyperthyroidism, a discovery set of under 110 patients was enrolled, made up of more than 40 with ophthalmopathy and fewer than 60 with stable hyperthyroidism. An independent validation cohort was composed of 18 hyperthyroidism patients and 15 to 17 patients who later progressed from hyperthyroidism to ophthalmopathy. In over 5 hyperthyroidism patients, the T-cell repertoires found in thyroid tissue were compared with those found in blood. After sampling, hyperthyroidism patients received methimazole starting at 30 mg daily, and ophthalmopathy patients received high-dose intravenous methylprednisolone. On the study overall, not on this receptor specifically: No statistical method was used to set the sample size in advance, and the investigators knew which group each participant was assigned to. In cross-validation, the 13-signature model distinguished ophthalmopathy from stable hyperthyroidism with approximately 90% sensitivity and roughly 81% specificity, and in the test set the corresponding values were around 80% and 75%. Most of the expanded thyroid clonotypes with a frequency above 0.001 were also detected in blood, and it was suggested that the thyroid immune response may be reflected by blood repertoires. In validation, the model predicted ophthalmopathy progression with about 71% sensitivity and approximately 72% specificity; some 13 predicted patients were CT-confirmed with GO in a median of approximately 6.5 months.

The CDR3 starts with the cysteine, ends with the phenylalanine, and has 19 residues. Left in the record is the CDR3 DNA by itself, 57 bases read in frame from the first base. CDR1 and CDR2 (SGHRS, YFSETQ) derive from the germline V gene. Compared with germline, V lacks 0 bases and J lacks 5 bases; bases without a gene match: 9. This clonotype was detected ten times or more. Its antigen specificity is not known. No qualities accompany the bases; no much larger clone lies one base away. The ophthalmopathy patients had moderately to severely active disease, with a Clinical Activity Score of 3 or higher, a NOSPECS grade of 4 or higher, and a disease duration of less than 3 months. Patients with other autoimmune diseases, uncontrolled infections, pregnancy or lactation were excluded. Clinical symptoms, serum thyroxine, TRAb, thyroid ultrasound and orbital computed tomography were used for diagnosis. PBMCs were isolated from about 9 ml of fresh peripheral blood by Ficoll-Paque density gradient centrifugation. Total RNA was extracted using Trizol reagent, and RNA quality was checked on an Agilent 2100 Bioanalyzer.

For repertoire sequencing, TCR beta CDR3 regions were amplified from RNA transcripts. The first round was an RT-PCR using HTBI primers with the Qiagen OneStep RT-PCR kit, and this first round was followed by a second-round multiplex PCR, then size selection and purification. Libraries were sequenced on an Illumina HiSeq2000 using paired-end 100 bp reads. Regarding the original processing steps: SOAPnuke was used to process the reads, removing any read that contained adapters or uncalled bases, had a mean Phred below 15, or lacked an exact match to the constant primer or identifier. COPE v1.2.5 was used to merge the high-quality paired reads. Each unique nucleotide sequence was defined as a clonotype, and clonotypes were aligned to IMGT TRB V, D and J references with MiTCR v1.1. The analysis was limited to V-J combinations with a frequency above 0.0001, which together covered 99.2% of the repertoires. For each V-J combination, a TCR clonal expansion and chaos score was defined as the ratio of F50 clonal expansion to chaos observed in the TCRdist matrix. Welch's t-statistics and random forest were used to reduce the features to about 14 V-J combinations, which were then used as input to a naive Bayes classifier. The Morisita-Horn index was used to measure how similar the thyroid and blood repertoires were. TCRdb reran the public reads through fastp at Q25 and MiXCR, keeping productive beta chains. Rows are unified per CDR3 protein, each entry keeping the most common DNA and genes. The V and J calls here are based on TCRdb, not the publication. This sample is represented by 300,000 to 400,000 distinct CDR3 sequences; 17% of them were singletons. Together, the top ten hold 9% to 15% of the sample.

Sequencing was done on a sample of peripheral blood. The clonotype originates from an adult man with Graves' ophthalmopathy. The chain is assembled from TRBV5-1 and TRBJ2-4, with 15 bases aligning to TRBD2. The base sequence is TGCGCCAGCAGCTTGGGTTGGACTAGCGGGGGGGCGGTTGAAAACATTCAGTACTTC. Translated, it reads CASSLGWTSGGAVENIQYF.